The 19 T cell receptor beta chains below all came from one sample that was sequenced in a study of blood T cell repertoires in COVID-19. The method was immunoSEQ multiplex PCR; TCRdb's version includes in-frame clones alone and lacks a portion of them. The data contain under 450,000 clones, about 86% of them singletons. Source material: peripheral blood. The receptors come from a woman aged 60-75 years with COVID-19, enrolled during active disease.

V gene TRBV18 combines with J gene TRBJ2-3; 7 nucleotides match TRBD1. The CDR3 has 16 amino acids. J was trimmed by 4 bases and V by 5 bases; bases with no gene match: 12. The V gene's germline CDR1 is KGHSH and CDR2 LQKENI. The CDR3 region is CASSSRRGGDADTQYF. The CDR3 region has the DNA TGTGCCAGCTCATCCCGGAGAGGGGGCGACGCAGATACGCAGTATTTT.

The J gene is TRBJ2-1, the V gene TRBV5-1; a possible D gene is TRBD2 (6 bases). The germline gives CDR1 SGHRS, CDR2 YFSETQ. Trimming removed 0 bases from V and 3 bases from J, with 10 bases in between. This CDR3 contains 15 residues. CDR3 sequence reads: CASSLVGEDYNEQFF. The CDR3 nucleotides read TGCGCCAGCAGCTTGGTAGGGGAGGACTACAATGAGCAGTTCTTC.

This clone was counted once. The V and J genes are TRBV18 and TRBJ1-5; 7 bases fit TRBD1. Looked up from germline, CDR1 is KGHSH and CDR2 is LQKENI. The ends lost 3 bases at V and 8 bases at J; junction bases unmatched: 7. CDR3 size: 14 residues. CDR3 residues: CASSPRQGGEPQHF. The CDR3 DNA reads as TGTGCCAGCTCACCTCGACAGGGTGGAGAGCCCCAGCATTTT.

V is TRBV7-9 and J is TRBJ2-1; 10 nucleotides agree with TRBD2. The J segment lost 5 bases and the V segment lost 7 bases, leaving 11 bases of the junction unmatched. There are 16 residues in the CDR3. Germline V gene sequence: CDR1 SEHNR, CDR2 FQNEAQ (reference sequence). Here the CDR3 reads CASILPLAGANNEQFF. DNA for the CDR3: TGTGCCAGCATTCTCCCCCTAGCGGGGGCTAACAATGAGCAGTTCTTC.

The chain links TRBV2 to TRBJ2-3; TRBD2 matches at 12 bases. In germline, CDR1 is SNHLY, CDR2 FYNNEI. V shed 0 bases and J 4 bases; nucleotides not matched to a gene: 8. CDR3 length: 18 residues. CDR3 protein: CASSEAVRPSGGADTQYF. DNA for the CDR3: TGTGCCAGCAGTGAAGCGGTGCGTCCTAGCGGGGGGGCAGATACGCAGTATTTT.

This clone was counted many times. The genes are TRBV11-2 and TRBJ1-4, with D hard to call. Germline V gives CDR1 SGHAT, CDR2 FQNNGV. V was clipped by 2 bases and J by 5 bases, with 6 bases between them. This CDR3 is built from 13 residues. The CDR3 coding sequence is TGTGCCAGCAGCTTACGCAGGAATGAAAAACTGTTTTTT. This codes for CASSLRRNEKLFF.

The genes are TRBV29-1 and TRBJ2-3; TRBD1 might be the D (5 bases). V gave up 4 bases and J gave up 1 base, with 9 bases separating them. Germline CDR1 SQVTM, CDR2 ANQGSEA. The CDR3 has 13 amino acids. The CDR3 sequence: CSVAIGGTDTQYF. DNA of the CDR3: TGCAGCGTTGCAATAGGGGGCACAGATACGCAGTATTTT.

The genes are TRBV7-3 and TRBJ1-2; D is perhaps TRBD1 (6 bases). Trimming took 2 bases from V and 8 from J, leaving 12 bases between them. This CDR3 has 13 residues. Germline V CDR1 and CDR2: SGHTA, FQGTGA. CDR3 residues: CASSLGRGQGYTF. CDR3 sequence (DNA): TGTGCCAGCAGCTTAGGGAGGGGACAAGGCTACACCTTC.

This clone has at least ten counts. The chain recombines TRBV19 with TRBJ1-4; D gene unclear. Germline CDR1 and CDR2: LNHDA and SQIVND (reference sequence). Between the trimmed V and J ends, which lost 6 bases and 0 bases, there was a span of 11 bases. The CDR3 covers 15 residues. The DNA for the CDR3 is TGTGCCAGTAGCGGTATATCTGCAACTAATGAAAAACTGTTTTTT. Protein product: CASSGISATNEKLFF.

The chain recombines TRBV3-1 (or the pseudogene TRBV3-2) with TRBJ2-7, with 9 bases lining up with TRBD2. The CDR3 is made up of 14 amino acids. CDR1 and CDR2 (germline): LGHDT, YNNKEL (reference sequence). V shed 5 bases, J shed 5 bases, and the junction held 7 bases outside the gene matches. This chain's CDR3 is CASSSSGGGDEQYF. The DNA of the CDR3 is TGTGCCAGCAGCAGTAGCGGGGGCGGAGACGAGCAGTACTTC.

V and J are TRBV7-9 and TRBJ2-7; D is possibly TRBD1 (6 bases). V lost 5 bases and J 5 bases, leaving 13 bases between the germline ends. This CDR3 spans 13 amino acids. CDR1 SEHNR and CDR2 FQNEAQ come from the germline V gene (reference sequence). This chain's CDR3 is CASSLRQVDEQYF. As DNA, the CDR3 is TGTGCCAGCAGCCTAAGACAGGTGGACGAGCAGTACTTC. Looking up the rest from reference TRBV7-9 and TRBJ2-7 gives the full variable domain: DTGVSQNPRHKITKRGQNVTFRCDPISEHNRLYWYRQTLGQGPEFLTYFQNEAQLEKSRLLSDRFSAERPKGSFSTLEIQRTEQGDSAMYLCASSLRQVDEQYFGPGTRLTVT.

This clone was recorded a few times. V gene TRBV9 combines with J gene TRBJ2-1, with 7 bases lining up with TRBD2. V was clipped by 4 bases and J by 0 bases; unmatched bases: 7. Germline CDR1 is SGDLS and CDR2 is YYNGEE. This CDR3 has 16 amino acids. CDR3 residues: CASSFLAASSYNEQFF. The CDR3 nucleotides are TGTGCCAGCAGCTTCCTAGCGGCTAGCTCCTACAATGAGCAGTTCTTC.

The chain couples TRBV4-1 to TRBJ1-1; no clear D. Trimming took 2 bases from V and 3 from J, leaving 22 bases between them. Germline CDR1 MGHRA, CDR2 YSYEKL. The CDR3 has 18 residues. CDR3 region: CASSQPHLRRPGDTEAFF. CDR3 DNA: TGCGCCAGCAGCCAACCCCACCTTAGACGCCCCGGGGACACTGAAGCTTTCTTT.

The gene calls are TRBV3-1 (or the pseudogene TRBV3-2) and TRBJ1-4; perhaps TRBD1 as D (5 bases). The CDR3 is 15 residues long. The V gene's germline CDR1 is LGHDT and CDR2 YNNKEL (reference sequence). Deletions cut 4 bases from V and 8 bases from J, with 17 bases between. The CDR3 DNA reads TGTGCCAGCAGCCCGCCGTCCTGGGGCGTGGAAAAACTGTTTTTT. Protein: CASSPPSWGVEKLFF.

The gene calls are TRBV28 and TRBJ1-5, with 7 bases lining up with TRBD1. This CDR3 is 15 amino acids long. The V and J ends lost 5 bases and 0 bases, in that order; junction bases with no gene match: 4. The germline CDR1 and CDR2 sequences are MDHEN and SYDVKM. The CDR3 region is CASSTGQHSNQPQHF. The CDR3 DNA follows: TGTGCCAGCAGTACGGGACAGCATAGCAATCAGCCCCAGCATTTT. The full variable domain, its missing parts supplied by reference TRBV28 and TRBJ1-5, is DVKVTQSSRYLVKRTGEKVFLECVQDMDHENMFWYRQDPGLGLRLIYFSYDVKMKEKGDIPEGYSVSREKKERFSLILESASTNQTSMYLCASSTGQHSNQPQHFGDGTRLSIL.

V and J are TRBV18 and TRBJ1-4, with 9 bases lining up with TRBD1. V dropped 3 bases and J dropped 8; count of bases not matched to a gene: 7. In germline, CDR1 is KGHSH, CDR2 LQKENI. The CDR3 sequence is 15 residues long. Here the CDR3 reads CASSPQQGAEEKLFF. CDR3 nucleotide sequence: TGTGCCAGCTCACCCCAACAGGGGGCGGAAGAAAAACTGTTTTTT.

The chain links TRBV6-4 to TRBJ2-1, with TRBD1 matching 7 bases. After removal of 3 bases from V and 5 bases from J, the junction contained 1 base not matched to a gene. Germline V gene data show CDR1 as MRHNA and CDR2 as SNTAGT. This CDR3 has 13 amino acids. The CDR3 loop reads CASSEDRDNEQFF. Written as DNA, the CDR3 is TGTGCCAGCAGTGAAGACAGGGACAATGAGCAGTTCTTC.

The rearrangement uses TRBV10-3 and TRBJ2-7, with 10 bases that match TRBD2. The CDR3 runs to 16 residues. Germline V gives CDR1 ENHRY, CDR2 SYGVKD. The trim removed 5 bases at V and 1 base at J, leaving 8 bases unmatched. The CDR3 loop is CAISPLAGVGSYEQYF. The CDR3, as DNA: TGTGCCATCAGTCCTCTAGCGGGGGTAGGGTCCTACGAGCAGTACTTC.

CDR3 DNA sequence: TGCGCCAGCAGCTTGGCCGAGGCGGGGGCCGTCACAGATACGCAGTATTTT. This codes for CASSLAEAGAVTDTQYF. This chain connects TRBV5-1 to TRBJ2-3, with a weak D call TRBD2 (7 bases). Trimming shortened V by 0 bases and J by 2 bases, and 16 bases separated the two germline ends. The CDR3 runs to 17 residues. Germline values: CDR1 SGHRS, CDR2 YFSETQ. Combining the CDR3 with reference TRBV5-1 and TRBJ2-3 gives the whole variable domain KAGVTQTPRYLIKTRGQQVTLSCSPISGHRSVSWYQQTPGQGLQFLFEYFSETQRNKGNFPGRFSGRQFSNSRSEMNVSTLELGDSALYLCASSLAEAGAVTDTQYFGPGTRLTVL.